This T cell receptor beta chain was observed in a study of blood T cells in healthy people across ages. Next came a second PCR, run for roughly 6 to 11 cycles, which used a sample-barcoded 5' primer along with a J-beta primer mix. In TCRdb, the 5' RACE reads were re-called with MiXCR into one record per CDR3 protein. The profile shows 710,000 or so distinct CDR3 sequences, approximately 22% of them singletons. This clonotype occurred a few times. Its antigen is not known. For every donor, a draw yielded 7.5 to 10 milliliters of peripheral blood. V gave up 7 bases and J gave up 2 bases; unmatched junction bases: 8. There are 16 residues in the CDR3. In germline, CDR1 is MNHNS, CDR2 SASEGT. The study's findings and limits: One million T cells yielded diversity estimates that were considered underestimates. The long-lived group displayed more naive CD4+ cells, plus higher diversity, than the aged donors did. PBMCs were not sorted, which prevented a conclusive comparison of naive versus antigen-experienced cells.

The sequence was obtained from a man between 65 and 85 years old in good health. The V gene is TRBV6-1, the J gene TRBJ2-2; TRBD1 matches at 9 bases. Sequencing was done on a sample of blood. CDR3 coding DNA: TGTGCCAGCACCCCCTGGGGACAGGGAAACACCGGGGAGCTGTTTTTT. Residues: CASTPWGQGNTGELFF.